This record concerns one TCR beta chain sequence. CDR3 size: 15 residues. V was pared by 4 bases and J by 4 bases, with 7 bases of the junction left unmatched. Germline CDR1 reads SGHTA; CDR2 reads FQGNSA. Original methodology: Scientists estimated how many nucleated cells there were by amplifying reference gene primers. This table comes from immunoSEQ multiplex PCR, and its TCRdb copy is limited to in-frame clones, with some not included. The V and J calls and clone size are taken from that table; D and trimming were inferred from the DNA. In the table there are 200,000 to 250,000 clones, 70% to 90% of which are singletons. The source of the sample is a study of blood T cell repertoires in COVID-19.

V usage is TRBV7-2 and J usage is TRBJ1-2; 9 nucleotides match TRBD1. The material sequenced was peripheral blood. This sequence was found in a man between 18 and 29 years old with active or convalescent COVID-19. In nucleotides, the CDR3 is TGTGCCAGCAGCTCGTCGGGACAGGGACTCTATGGCTACACCTTC. It specifies CASSSSGQGLYGYTF.